This note documents a single TCR beta chain sequence. Its cognate antigen is unknown. Method: immunoSEQ multiplex PCR; TCRdb's copy keeps in-frame clones and lacks some. The profile shows about 190,000 clones, over 65% of them singletons. V lost 2 bases to trimming and J lost 5 bases, with 13 bases between them. Germline V CDR1 and CDR2: SGHDT, YYEEEE. This CDR3 region has 14 residues. The source of the sample is a study of cytomegalovirus exposure and HLA in healthy donors. Study summary: The 95 to 150 validation repertoires and the 666 first-cohort repertoires shared a platform, a later analysis reported.

Donors were drawn from the roughly 130-subject validation cohort, separate from the approximately 680-subject first cohort. Study findings and constraints: Among TCR beta chains, those listed as cytomegalovirus-associated numbered some 160. Among the CMV-associated chains, three were confirmed in vitro as specific for CMV antigens.

The chain uses TRBV5-6 and TRBJ1-1, with D possibly TRBD1 on 6 matching bases. The sequenced sample was PBMCs. The TCR was taken from a man aged 18 to 29 in good health and CMV-seropositive. The CDR3 here is CASSFLRGGTEAFF. DNA for the CDR3: TGTGCCAGCAGCTTTCTCAGGGGTGGAACTGAAGCTTTCTTT.